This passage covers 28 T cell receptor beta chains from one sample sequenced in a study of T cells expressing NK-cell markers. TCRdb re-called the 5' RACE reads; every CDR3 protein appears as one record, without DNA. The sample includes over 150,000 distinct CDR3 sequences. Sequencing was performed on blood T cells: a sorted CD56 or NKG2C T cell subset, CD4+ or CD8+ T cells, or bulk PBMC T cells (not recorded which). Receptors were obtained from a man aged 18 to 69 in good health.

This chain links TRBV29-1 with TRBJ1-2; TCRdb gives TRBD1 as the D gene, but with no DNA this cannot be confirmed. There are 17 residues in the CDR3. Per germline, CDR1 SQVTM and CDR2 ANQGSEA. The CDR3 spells CSVEEVWYGTGTDGYTF.

The CDR3 protein is CASSDSGRAGDTQYF. The V gene is TRBV2, the J gene TRBJ2-3; checking the TCRdb D call of TRBD1 is not possible without DNA. The CDR3 is 15 residues long. Germline CDR1 is SNHLY and CDR2 is FYNNEI.

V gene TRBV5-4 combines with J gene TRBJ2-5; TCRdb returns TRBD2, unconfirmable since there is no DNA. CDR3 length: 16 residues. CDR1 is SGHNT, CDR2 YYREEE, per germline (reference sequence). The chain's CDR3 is CASSRGLAGIAETQYF.

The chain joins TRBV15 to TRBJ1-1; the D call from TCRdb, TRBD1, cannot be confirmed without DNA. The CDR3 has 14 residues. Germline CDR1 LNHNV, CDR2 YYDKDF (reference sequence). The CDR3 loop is CATSRRDWDTEAFF.

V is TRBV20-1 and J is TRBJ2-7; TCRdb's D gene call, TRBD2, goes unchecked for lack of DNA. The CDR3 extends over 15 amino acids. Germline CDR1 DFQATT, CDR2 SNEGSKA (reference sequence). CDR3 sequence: CSAQTSGGFSYEQYF.

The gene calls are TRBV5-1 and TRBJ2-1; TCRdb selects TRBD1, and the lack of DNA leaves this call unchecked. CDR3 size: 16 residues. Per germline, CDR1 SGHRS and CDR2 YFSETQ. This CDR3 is CASSLVSQGARNEQFF.

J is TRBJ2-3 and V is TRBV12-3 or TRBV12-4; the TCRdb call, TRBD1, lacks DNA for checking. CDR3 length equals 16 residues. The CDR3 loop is CASSPGAIRLTDTQYF.

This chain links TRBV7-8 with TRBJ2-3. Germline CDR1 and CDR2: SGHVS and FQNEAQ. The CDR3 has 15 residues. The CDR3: CASNLGTKSTDTQYF.

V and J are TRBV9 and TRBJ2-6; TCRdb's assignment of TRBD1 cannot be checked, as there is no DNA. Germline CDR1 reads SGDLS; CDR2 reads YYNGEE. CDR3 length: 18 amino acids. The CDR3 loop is CASSVFDTGTAGANVLTF.

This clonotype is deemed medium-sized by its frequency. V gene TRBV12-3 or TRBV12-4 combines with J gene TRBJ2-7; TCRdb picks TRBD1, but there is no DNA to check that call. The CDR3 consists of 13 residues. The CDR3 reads CASSLNRGQEQYF.

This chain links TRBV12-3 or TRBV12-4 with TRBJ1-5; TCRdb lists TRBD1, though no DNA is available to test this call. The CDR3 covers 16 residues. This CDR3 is CASSLDGWTGNQPQHF.

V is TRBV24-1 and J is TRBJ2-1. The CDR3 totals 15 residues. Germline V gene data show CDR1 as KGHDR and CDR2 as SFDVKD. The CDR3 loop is CATSDMQTIYNEQFF.

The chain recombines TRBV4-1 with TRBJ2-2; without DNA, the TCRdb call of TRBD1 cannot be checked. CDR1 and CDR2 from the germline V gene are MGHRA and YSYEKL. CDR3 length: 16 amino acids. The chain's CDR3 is CASSQGMGHKTGELFF.

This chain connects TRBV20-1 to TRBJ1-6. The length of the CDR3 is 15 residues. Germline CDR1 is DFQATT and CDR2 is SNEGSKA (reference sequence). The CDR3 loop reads CSAGPRGSYNSPLHF.

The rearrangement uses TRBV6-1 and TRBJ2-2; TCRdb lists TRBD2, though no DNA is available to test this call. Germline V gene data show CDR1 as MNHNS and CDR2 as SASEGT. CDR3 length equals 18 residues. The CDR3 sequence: CASSEKGPLHKNTGELFF.

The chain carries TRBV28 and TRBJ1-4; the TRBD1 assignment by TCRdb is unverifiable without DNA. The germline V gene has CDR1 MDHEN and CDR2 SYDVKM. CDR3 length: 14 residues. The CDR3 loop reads CASSPMGGWEKLFF. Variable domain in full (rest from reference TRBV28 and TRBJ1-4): DVKVTQSSRYLVKRTGEKVFLECVQDMDHENMFWYRQDPGLGLRLIYFSYDVKMKEKGDIPEGYSVSREKKERFSLILESASTNQTSMYLCASSPMGGWEKLFFGSGTQLSVL.

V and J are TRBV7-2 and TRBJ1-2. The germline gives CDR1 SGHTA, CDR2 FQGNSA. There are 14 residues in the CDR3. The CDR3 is CASSTIGGGYGYTF.

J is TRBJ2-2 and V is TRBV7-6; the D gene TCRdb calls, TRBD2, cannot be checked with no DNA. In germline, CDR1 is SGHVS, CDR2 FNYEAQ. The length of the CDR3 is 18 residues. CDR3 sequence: CASSLVHYAGVNTGELFF.

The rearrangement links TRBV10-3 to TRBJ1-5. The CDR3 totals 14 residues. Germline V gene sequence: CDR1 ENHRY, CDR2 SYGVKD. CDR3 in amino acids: CAISEEGPNQPQHF.

The CDR3 protein is CASSTTGTWNIQYF. The rearrangement links TRBV19 to TRBJ2-4; the TRBD1 assignment by TCRdb is unverifiable without DNA. CDR3 size: 14 residues. Germline loops: CDR1 LNHDA, CDR2 SQIVND (reference sequence). The whole variable domain, remainder taken from reference TRBV19 and TRBJ2-4, is DGGITQSPKYLFRKEGQNVTLSCEQNLNHDAMYWYRQDPGQGLRLIYYSQIVNDFQKGDIAEGYSVSREKKESFPLTVTSAQKNPTAFYLCASSTTGTWNIQYFGAGTRLSVL.

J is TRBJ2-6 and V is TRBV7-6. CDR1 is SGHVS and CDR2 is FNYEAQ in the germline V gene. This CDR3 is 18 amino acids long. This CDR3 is CASSLFRSSSSGANVLTF.

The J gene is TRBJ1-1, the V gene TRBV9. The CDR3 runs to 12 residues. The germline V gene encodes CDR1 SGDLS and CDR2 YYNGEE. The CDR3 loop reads CASGDAHTEAFF.

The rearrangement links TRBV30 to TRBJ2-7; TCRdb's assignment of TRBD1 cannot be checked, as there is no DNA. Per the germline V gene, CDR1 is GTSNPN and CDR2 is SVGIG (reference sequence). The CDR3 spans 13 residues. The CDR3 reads CACRGTGDYEQYF.

CDR3 sequence reads: CSVVPGAGIYEQYF. The V call is TRBV29-1, the J call TRBJ2-7; TCRdb gives TRBD1 as the D gene, but with no DNA this cannot be confirmed. CDR1 and CDR2 (germline): SQVTM, ANQGSEA. The CDR3 is made up of 14 amino acids.

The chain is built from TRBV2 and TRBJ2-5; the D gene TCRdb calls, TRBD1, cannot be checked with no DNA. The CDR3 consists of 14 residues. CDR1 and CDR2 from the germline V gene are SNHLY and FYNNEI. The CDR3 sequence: CAGHPEGGGETQYF. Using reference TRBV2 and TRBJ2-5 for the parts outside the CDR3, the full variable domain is EPEVTQTPSHQVTQMGQEVILRCVPISNHLYFYWYRQILGQKVEFLVSFYNNEISEKSEIFDDQFSVERPDGSNFTLKIRSTKLEDSAMYFCAGHPEGGGETQYFGPGTRLLVL.

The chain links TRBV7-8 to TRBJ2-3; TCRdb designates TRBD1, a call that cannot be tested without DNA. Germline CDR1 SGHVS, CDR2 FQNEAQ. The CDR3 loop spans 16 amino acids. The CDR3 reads CASSFLGGHSTDTQYF.

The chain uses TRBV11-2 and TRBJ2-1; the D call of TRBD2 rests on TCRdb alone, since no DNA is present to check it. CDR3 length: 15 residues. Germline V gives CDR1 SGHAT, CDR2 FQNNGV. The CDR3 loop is CASWTSGDPYNEQFF.

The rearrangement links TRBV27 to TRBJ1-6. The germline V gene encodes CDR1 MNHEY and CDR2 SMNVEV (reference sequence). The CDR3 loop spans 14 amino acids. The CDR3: CASSIGLPYSPLHF.